The 22 T cell receptor beta chains in this list originate from one sample, sequenced in a study of T cell changes during pregnancy in multiple sclerosis. Sequencing was performed with immunoSEQ multiplex PCR; in TCRdb, only in-frame clones are kept and a portion is missing. The table includes about 77,000 clones, about 88% detected once. Sequencing was performed on peripheral blood, taken before pregnancy. These TCRs come from a female donor with multiple sclerosis, enrolled in a pregnancy study.

Concerning this clone itself: A read error may produce the germline difference seen at one junction end. The chain uses TRBV20-1 and TRBJ1-1; possibly TRBD1 for D (5 bases). This CDR3 has 11 amino acids. The germline V gene encodes CDR1 DFQATT and CDR2 SNEGSKA (reference sequence). The CDR3 region has the DNA TGCAGTGCTAGCAGGGCGGCTGAAGCTCTCTTT. It yields the protein CSASRAAEALF.

This chain connects TRBV11-3 to TRBJ2-7; TRBD2 is a possible D gene (5 bases). With 5 bases removed from V and 5 bases from J, the gap between germline ends came to 13 bases. The V gene's germline CDR1 is SGHNT and CDR2 YENEEA. The CDR3 covers 13 residues. Here the CDR3 reads CASSPLEGHEQYF. The CDR3 DNA sequence: TGTGCCAGCAGCCCACTAGAGGGCCACGAGCAGTACTTC.

This clone has only one observation. V usage is TRBV5-1 and J usage is TRBJ1-1; 7 bases fit TRBD1. The CDR3 totals 15 residues. CDR1 and CDR2 from the germline V gene are SGHRS and YFSETQ. J lost 1 base, V lost 2 bases, and 5 bases had no gene match. The CDR3 here is CASSLQGRENTEAFF. The DNA of the CDR3 is TGCGCCAGCAGCTTACAGGGGCGGGAGAACACTGAAGCTTTCTTT.

CDR3 sequence reads: CASSHSWYEQFF. The CDR3 bases are TGTGCCAGCAGCCATAGCTGGTATGAGCAGTTCTTC. The rearrangement joins TRBV5-6 to TRBJ2-1; D is ambiguous. Germline-derived CDR1 and CDR2 are SGHDT and YYEEEE. The CDR3 extends over 12 amino acids. The V end was cut by 4 bases, the J end by 8 bases, with 10 bases between.

This clone was counted a single time. J is TRBJ2-1 and V is TRBV4-1, with TRBD2 matching 13 bases. CDR3 length: 20 residues. Per germline, CDR1 MGHRA and CDR2 YSYEKL. The junction had 13 bases not matched to a gene; V was cut back by 5 bases and J by 0 bases. The CDR3 spells CASSSYWTSGGLSSYNEQFF. In DNA form, the CDR3 reads TGCGCCAGCAGCAGCTACTGGACTAGCGGGGGATTAAGCTCCTACAATGAGCAGTTCTTC.

This chain links TRBV6-6 with TRBJ1-2; 10 bases line up with TRBD1. Trimming took 2 bases from V and 4 from J; bases not matched to a gene: 4. CDR1 is MNHNY and CDR2 is SVGAGI in the germline V gene (reference sequence). The CDR3 is 15 residues long. CDR3 region: CASSYDRGQPYGYTF. The CDR3, as DNA: TGTGCCAGCAGTTACGACAGGGGGCAACCCTATGGCTACACCTTC.

This clone was seen just once. V is TRBV7-9 and J is TRBJ1-3; 7 nucleotides line up with TRBD1. The CDR3 consists of 17 residues. Germline V gene sequence: CDR1 SEHNR, CDR2 FQNEAQ (reference sequence). J lost 0 bases, V lost 4 bases, and 9 bases had no gene match. CDR3 nucleotide sequence: TGTGCCAGCAGCTCGAACAGGGGTCGGGGCTCTGGAAACACCATATATTTT. Protein product: CASSSNRGRGSGNTIYF. The full variable domain, completed using reference TRBV7-9 and TRBJ1-3, is DTGVSQNPRHKITKRGQNVTFRCDPISEHNRLYWYRQTLGQGPEFLTYFQNEAQLEKSRLLSDRFSAERPKGSFSTLEIQRTEQGDSAMYLCASSSNRGRGSGNTIYFGEGSWLTVV.

This chain connects TRBV7-2 to TRBJ2-7, with D perhaps matching TRBD2 (6 bases). This CDR3 contains 15 residues. Germline CDR1 and CDR2: SGHTA and FQGNSA. V shed 1 base and J shed 5 bases, with 15 bases lying between them. The CDR3 nucleotides read TGTGCCAGCAGCTTAGAGGGGCGGGGATTGGACGAGCAGTACTTC. This translates into CASSLEGRGLDEQYF.

This clone was found a few times. This chain connects TRBV6-6 to TRBJ2-5, with TRBD2 as a possible D gene (6 bases). This CDR3 contains 12 residues. Germline CDR1 and CDR2: MNHNY and SVGAGI (reference sequence). Trimming stripped 6 bases from V and 4 bases from J, with 9 bases between. The CDR3 DNA follows: TGTGCCAGCAGCCAGGGAGGAGAGACCCAGTACTTC. Residues: CASSQGGETQYF.

The chain is built from TRBV11-2 and TRBJ2-1; D unclear. CDR1 is SGHAT, CDR2 FQNNGV, per germline. V shed 7 bases and J shed 2 bases, with 18 bases lying between them. The CDR3 consists of 16 residues. This CDR3 reads CASTPRSPSPYNEQFF. The CDR3 coding sequence is TGTGCCAGCACCCCGAGGAGCCCGAGCCCCTACAATGAGCAGTTCTTC. The whole variable domain, remainder taken from reference TRBV11-2 and TRBJ2-1, is EAGVAQSPRYKIIEKRQSVAFWCNPISGHATLYWYQQILGQGPKLLIQFQNNGVVDDSQLPKDRFSAERLKGVDSTLKIQPAKLEDSAVYLCASTPRSPSPYNEQFFGPGTRLTVL.

The chain joins TRBV9 to TRBJ2-2; 12 bases map to TRBD2. The CDR3 extends over 17 amino acids. Germline V gene data show CDR1 as SGDLS and CDR2 as YYNGEE. J lost 7 bases, V lost 3 bases, and 10 bases had no gene match. The CDR3 is CASSGGLAGGLVGELFF. The CDR3 DNA is TGTGCCAGCAGCGGAGGTCTAGCGGGGGGGCTGGTCGGGGAGCTGTTTTTT.

The chain has TRBV5-5 and TRBJ1-2; possible D gene TRBD1, 6 bases. This CDR3 has 16 residues. Germline V gives CDR1 SGHKS, CDR2 YYEKEE (reference sequence). V shed 4 bases and J shed 4 bases, with 20 bases lying between them. The CDR3 sequence is CASSPAPNRALYGYTF. The CDR3 DNA reads as TGTGCCAGCAGCCCCGCCCCTAACAGGGCCCTCTATGGCTACACCTTC. The variable domain in full, completed from reference TRBV5-5 and TRBJ1-2, reads DAGVTQSPTHLIKTRGQQVTLRCSPISGHKSVSWYQQVLGQGPQFIFQYYEKEERGRGNFPDRFSARQFPNYSSELNVNALLLGDSALYLCASSPAPNRALYGYTFGSGTRLTVV.

The chain has TRBV11-2 and TRBJ2-1, with 11 bases matching TRBD2. Looked up from germline, CDR1 is SGHAT and CDR2 is FQNNGV. V trimming: 5 bases; J trimming: 6 bases; junction bases outside the gene matches: 9. CDR3 length: 16 residues. The CDR3 reads CASSPLAGGRSNEQFF. CDR3 nucleotide sequence: TGTGCCAGCAGCCCCCTAGCGGGGGGCCGCTCCAATGAGCAGTTCTTC.

V and J are TRBV19 and TRBJ1-1, with no clear D. V lost 4 bases and J 1 base, leaving 13 bases between the germline ends. The CDR3 has 15 amino acids. Germline CDR1 is LNHDA and CDR2 is SQIVND (reference sequence). DNA for the CDR3: TGTGCCAGTAGTACCCGCCACGGGTGGAACACTGAAGCTTTCTTT. Encoded protein: CASSTRHGWNTEAFF.

The chain combines TRBV4-3 with TRBJ1-2, with D perhaps TRBD1 (6 bases). The CDR3 runs 14 residues. Trimming took off 4 bases at V and 11 bases at J, with 20 bases between the two ends. Germline V gene lookup returns CDR1 LGHNA and CDR2 YSLEER. Here the CDR3 reads CASSLTVDSGEYTF. CDR3 coding DNA: TGCGCCAGCAGCCTCACGGTGGACAGCGGGGAGTACACCTTC.

The rearrangement joins TRBV19 to TRBJ2-7, with 9 bases identical to TRBD1. The CDR3 runs 15 residues. In germline, CDR1 is LNHDA, CDR2 SQIVND (reference sequence). V lost 5 bases to trimming and J lost 6 bases; unmatched junction nucleotides: 11. The CDR3 here is CASSVLGTGSPEQYF. The CDR3 bases are TGTGCCAGTAGTGTCCTCGGGACAGGGAGTCCCGAGCAGTACTTC.

This chain connects TRBV28 to TRBJ1-2; 9 positions agree with TRBD1. With V trimmed by 7 bases and J by 8 bases, 11 bases remained unmatched. Germline CDR1 is MDHEN and CDR2 is SYDVKM. This CDR3 comprises 14 residues. The CDR3 DNA follows: TGTGCCAGCACCACGTTCGGGACAGGGCGCGGCTACACCTTC. It specifies CASTTFGTGRGYTF.

This chain uses TRBV11-1 with TRBJ1-1; D is ambiguous. The CDR3 runs 13 residues. The germline gives CDR1 SGHAT, CDR2 FQDESV (reference sequence). Trimming pared 6 bases from V and 1 base from J, leaving 9 bases between. The CDR3 sequence: CASRWHRNTEAFF. In DNA, the CDR3 is TGTGCCAGCAGGTGGCACAGGAACACTGAAGCTTTCTTT.

The rearrangement links TRBV25-1 to TRBJ1-3; unclear D gene. The germline V gene encodes CDR1 MGHDK and CDR2 SYGVNS. The CDR3 is 15 residues long. V lost 5 bases and J 7 bases, leaving 18 bases between the germline ends. Here the CDR3 reads CASSHHSGDRNTIYF. CDR3 nucleotides: TGTGCCAGCAGTCACCACTCAGGCGATCGCAACACCATATATTTT.

The genes are TRBV19 and TRBJ1-5, with a weak D call TRBD1 (5 bases). Trimming pared 5 bases from V and 7 bases from J, leaving 21 bases between. The germline V gene has CDR1 LNHDA and CDR2 SQIVND (reference sequence). The CDR3 contains 16 residues. CDR3 coding DNA: TGTGCCAGTAGTCCCGCCACGGGGGTCCGCGGCCAGCCCCAGCATTTT. It translates to CASSPATGVRGQPQHF. Full variable domain (rest looked up from reference TRBV19 and TRBJ1-5): DGGITQSPKYLFRKEGQNVTLSCEQNLNHDAMYWYRQDPGQGLRLIYYSQIVNDFQKGDIAEGYSVSREKKESFPLTVTSAQKNPTAFYLCASSPATGVRGQPQHFGDGTRLSIL.

This clone was counted once. V usage is TRBV4-1 and J usage is TRBJ2-3; 9 positions match TRBD1. Trimming removed 0 bases from V and 6 bases from J; junction bases left unmatched: 7. The germline V gene has CDR1 MGHRA and CDR2 YSYEKL. The CDR3 totals 16 residues. DNA of the CDR3: TGCGCCAGCAGCCAAGATTATGGGACAGGGCGGGATACGCAGTATTTT. The encoded protein is CASSQDYGTGRDTQYF.

In nucleotides, the CDR3 is TGTGCCAGCAGCCCGGACAGGGTTGAAGCTTTCTTT. It is translated as CASSPDRVEAFF. The chain employs TRBV11-2 and TRBJ1-1; 8 bases are a match to TRBD1. This CDR3 is 12 amino acids long. The germline V gene encodes CDR1 SGHAT and CDR2 FQNNGV. Germline trimming cut 5 bases from V and 7 bases from J; bases unmatched to any gene: 3. Full variable domain (rest looked up from reference TRBV11-2 and TRBJ1-1): EAGVAQSPRYKIIEKRQSVAFWCNPISGHATLYWYQQILGQGPKLLIQFQNNGVVDDSQLPKDRFSAERLKGVDSTLKIQPAKLEDSAVYLCASSPDRVEAFFGQGTRLTVV.